The 19 T cell receptor beta chains below all came from one sample that was sequenced in a study of identical twins. TCRdb called the 5' RACE reads again in MiXCR, with one record for every CDR3 protein. The table lists around 510,000 distinct CDR3 sequences, around 15% of them singletons. The same sample was also studied in work on yellow fever vaccine responses in identical twins.

The sequenced sample was CD4+ T cells sorted from blood. These receptors were collected from a woman aged 18-30 years in good health.

This clonotype was observed a handful of times. The genes are TRBV6-5 and TRBJ1-2, with 9 bases lining up with TRBD1. This CDR3 has 13 residues. CDR1 is MNHEY and CDR2 is SVGAGI in the germline V gene. Trimming removed 5 bases from V and 4 bases from J; junction bases left unmatched: 2. CDR3 residues: CASSNRGPYGYTF. DNA for the CDR3: TGTGCCAGCAGTAACAGGGGGCCCTATGGCTACACCTTC.

V and J are TRBV3-1 and TRBJ2-3, with D possibly being TRBD2 (5 bases). CDR3 length equals 13 residues. Germline V gives CDR1 LGHDT, CDR2 YNNKEL (reference sequence). The ends were cut back, 3 bases at V and 5 bases at J, with 9 bases in the middle. The CDR3 DNA reads as TGTGCCAGCAGCCATGGGAGTGGAGATACGCAGTATTTT. The encoded protein is CASSHGSGDTQYF.

The gene calls are TRBV20-1 and TRBJ2-7; 10 bases are a match to TRBD1. The trim removed 5 bases at V and 7 bases at J, leaving 8 bases unmatched. In germline, CDR1 is DFQATT, CDR2 SNEGSKA (reference sequence). This CDR3 has 13 amino acids. Here the CDR3 reads CSALGQGTREQYF. For the CDR3, the DNA is TGCAGTGCTCTGGGACAGGGGACTCGGGAGCAGTACTTC.

The chain links TRBV30 to TRBJ2-5; TRBD2 might be the D (5 bases). V lost 4 bases, J lost 0 bases, and 12 bases lay in between. CDR3 length: 14 amino acids. CDR1 GTSNPN and CDR2 SVGIG come from the germline V gene (reference sequence). In DNA form, the CDR3 reads TGTGCCTGGATGCCGGGCGGGTACCAAGAGACCCAGTACTTC. Protein: CAWMPGGYQETQYF.

This clonotype occurred a few times. The chain recombines TRBV20-1 with TRBJ2-6; D unresolved. This CDR3 region has 14 residues. Between the trimmed V and J ends, which lost 5 bases and 1 base, there was a span of 9 bases. The germline V gene has CDR1 DFQATT and CDR2 SNEGSKA (reference sequence). In nucleotides, the CDR3 is TGCAGTGCTCCCGGATGGTCTGGGGCCAACGTCCTGACTTTC. It yields the protein CSAPGWSGANVLTF.

This clonotype was detected a few times. The chain carries TRBV20-1 and TRBJ1-2; D is perhaps TRBD1 (5 bases). The CDR3 is 15 residues long. V lost 1 base to trimming and J lost 4 bases, with 16 bases between them. In germline, CDR1 is DFQATT, CDR2 SNEGSKA (reference sequence). The CDR3 sequence is CSARAGVTALYGYTF. In DNA form, the CDR3 reads TGCAGTGCTAGAGCGGGGGTGACAGCGCTCTATGGCTACACCTTC.

This chain joins TRBV11-2 and TRBJ2-5, with D possibly TRBD1 on 6 matching bases. The germline V and J ends were trimmed by 4 bases and 8 bases, with 14 bases remaining between them. The CDR3 is 13 amino acids. CDR1 and CDR2 from the germline V gene are SGHAT and FQNNGV. The CDR3 loop reads CASSSDRMGTQYF. The CDR3 nucleotides read TGTGCCAGCAGCTCGGACAGAATGGGAACCCAGTACTTC.

In its sample, this clonotype was seen many times. The chain has TRBV7-9 and TRBJ1-2, with D possibly matching TRBD1 (5 bases). V was cut by 5 bases and J by 4 bases, with 11 bases left in between. CDR1 and CDR2 (germline): SEHNR, FQNEAQ (reference sequence). The CDR3 is 13 amino acids. CDR3 protein: CASSLFGGYGYTF. Written as DNA, the CDR3 is TGTGCCAGCAGCCTTTTCGGGGGCTATGGCTACACCTTC.

This clonotype was counted only a few times. The rearrangement uses TRBV20-1 and TRBJ2-7; a possible D gene is TRBD2 (5 bases). CDR3 length: 14 amino acids. The V gene's germline CDR1 is DFQATT and CDR2 SNEGSKA (reference sequence). Trimming cost V 6 bases and J 2 bases, with 17 bases left between them. The CDR3 DNA reads as TGCAGTGCAACCGCGGAGGAAGCAACCTACGAGCAGTACTTC. Its protein is CSATAEEATYEQYF.

J is TRBJ2-1 and V is TRBV5-1, with TRBD1 matching over 8 bases. V gave up 5 bases and J gave up 5 bases; unmatched junction bases: 6. From germline, CDR1 is SGHRS and CDR2 YFSETQ. The CDR3 is made up of 14 amino acids. The CDR3 nucleotides are TGCGCCAGCAGTTCCACAGGGGGTGACAATGAGCAGTTCTTC. It specifies CASSSTGGDNEQFF.

V is TRBV11-2 and J is TRBJ2-1, with D maybe TRBD1 (5 bases). The V end lost 4 bases, the J end lost 7 bases, and 29 bases lay between the germline ends. Germline V gene sequence: CDR1 SGHAT, CDR2 FQNNGV. This CDR3 is 19 amino acids long. Written as DNA, the CDR3 is TGTGCCAGCAGCTCCCGGCAGGGAAGGTTACGGGCGGTACAGAATGAGCAGTTCTTC. Protein: CASSSRQGRLRAVQNEQFF.

This clonotype appeared a few times. The CDR3 coding sequence is TGTGCCAGCAGCTTAACTTCCAGCTCCTACGAGCAGTACTTC. Encoded protein: CASSLTSSSYEQYF. This rearrangement joins TRBV7-3 to TRBJ2-7; D is unresolved. CDR3 size: 14 residues. V was cut by 0 bases and J by 0 bases, with 6 bases left in between. CDR1 is SGHTA and CDR2 is FQGTGA in the germline V gene.

The chain combines TRBV11-2 with TRBJ2-7; 13 nucleotides line up with TRBD2. With 5 bases clipped from V and 4 bases from J, the junction kept 5 bases outside the gene matches. Germline V gene lookup returns CDR1 SGHAT and CDR2 FQNNGV. This CDR3 comprises 15 residues. CDR3 sequence: CASSPGTSGMYEQYF. DNA of the CDR3: TGTGCCAGCAGCCCCGGGACTAGCGGGATGTACGAGCAGTACTTC.

The chain carries TRBV6-1 and TRBJ2-7; D may be TRBD2 (6 bases). The CDR3 spans 14 residues. Germline V gene sequence: CDR1 MNHNS, CDR2 SASEGT. V was clipped by 6 bases and J by 1 base, with 13 bases between them. The CDR3 loop is CASRPGTDSYEQYF. Written as DNA, the CDR3 is TGTGCCAGCAGGCCGGGGACTGATTCCTACGAGCAGTACTTC.

This clonotype was counted only a few times. V is TRBV20-1 and J is TRBJ2-5; D gene uncertain. This CDR3 contains 12 residues. Looked up from germline, CDR1 is DFQATT and CDR2 is SNEGSKA (reference sequence). V shed 5 bases and J shed 1 base, with 8 bases lying between them. In nucleotides, the CDR3 is TGCAGTGCTCGAATATCCCAAGAGACCCAGTACTTC. Amino acids: CSARISQETQYF.

The CDR3 protein is CASSYLLDRGLNNQPQHF. The CDR3 DNA reads as TGTGCCAGCAGTTACCTCCTTGACAGGGGGCTCAACAATCAGCCCCAGCATTTT. The chain links TRBV6-2 or TRBV6-3 to TRBJ1-5, with 10 bases that match TRBD1. The CDR3 sequence is 18 residues long. Germline V CDR1 and CDR2: MNHEY, SVGEGT. J was trimmed by 3 bases and V by 2 bases; bases with no gene match: 10.

The CDR3 protein is CAFTGSNEQFF. Written as DNA, the CDR3 is TGTGCCTTCACAGGGTCCAATGAGCAGTTCTTC. The gene calls are TRBV30 and TRBJ2-1, with D perhaps matching TRBD1 (6 bases). This CDR3 has 11 amino acids. Looked up from germline, CDR1 is GTSNPN and CDR2 is SVGIG (reference sequence). V gave up 7 bases and J gave up 6 bases, with 10 bases separating them. Combining the CDR3 with reference TRBV30 and TRBJ2-1 gives the whole variable domain SQTIHQWPATLVQPVGSPLSLECTVEGTSNPNLYWYRQAAGRGLQLLFYSVGIGQISSEVPQNLSASRPQDRQFILSSKKLLLSDSGFYLCAFTGSNEQFFGPGTRLTVL.

This clonotype was detected only a few times. The chain has TRBV6-5 and TRBJ1-1; 10 positions agree with TRBD1. CDR3 length: 17 residues. Germline loops: CDR1 MNHEY, CDR2 SVGAGI. V lost 3 bases to trimming and J lost 4 bases; unmatched junction nucleotides: 11. The CDR3 nucleotides are TGTGCCAGCAGTTATTATGGACAGGGGGTTTTGGGCACTGAAGCTTTCTTT. This gives the protein CASSYYGQGVLGTEAFF.

The chain is built from TRBV23-1 and TRBJ2-1, with TRBD1 matching 7 bases. TRBV23-1 is an ORF, with its function uncertain. The CDR3 length is 17 residues. The trim removed 1 base at V and 5 bases at J, leaving 11 bases unmatched. The CDR3 sequence: CASSQLTGMWPNNEQFF. CDR3 bases: TGCGCCAGCAGTCAATTGACAGGGATGTGGCCGAACAATGAGCAGTTCTTC.